This T cell receptor beta chain was captured by sequencing in a study of blood T cell repertoires in COVID-19. Study-level information: Specimens from acute and convalescent COVID-19 originated in the United States, Italy and Spain. PBMCs, B-cell-depleted T cells, or T cells were the source of the cDNA or gDNA that made up the material.

Methods used by the authors: Reference gene primer amplification in the assay estimated nucleated cell counts. Clones were sequenced by immunoSEQ multiplex PCR, and TCRdb holds only the in-frame ones, with some missing. That table supplies the V and J calls and clone size; D and trimming were determined from the DNA. The data hold tens of thousands of clones, with more than 80% observed a single time. This CDR3 has 12 residues. The V gene's germline CDR1 is SQVTM and CDR2 ANQGSEA. J was trimmed by 2 bases and V by 7 bases; bases with no gene match: 3. The rearrangement joins TRBV29-1 to TRBJ1-2, with 8 bases lining up with TRBD1. Sample: peripheral blood. The source of this sequence is a man aged 25 to 45 with acute or convalescent COVID-19. The CDR3 here is CSARQGNYGYTF. The CDR3 DNA reads as TGCAGCGCCCGACAGGGGAACTATGGCTACACCTTC.